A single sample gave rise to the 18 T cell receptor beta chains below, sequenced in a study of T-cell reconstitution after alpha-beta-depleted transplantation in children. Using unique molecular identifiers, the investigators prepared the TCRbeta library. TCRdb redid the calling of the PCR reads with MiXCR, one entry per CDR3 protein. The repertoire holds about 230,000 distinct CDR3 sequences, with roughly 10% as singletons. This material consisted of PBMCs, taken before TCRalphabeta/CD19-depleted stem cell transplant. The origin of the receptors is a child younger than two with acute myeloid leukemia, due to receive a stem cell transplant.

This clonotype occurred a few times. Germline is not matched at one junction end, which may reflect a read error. The CDR3 DNA follows: TGCTGTGCTAGAGGGACCGCACAGGGGGCGCGCGCAGATACGCAGTATTTT. It specifies CCARGTAQGARADTQYF. The rearrangement links TRBV20-1 to TRBJ2-3; 9 positions agree with TRBD1. Germline V gene data show CDR1 as DFQATT and CDR2 as SNEGSKA (reference sequence). The CDR3 is 17 amino acids.

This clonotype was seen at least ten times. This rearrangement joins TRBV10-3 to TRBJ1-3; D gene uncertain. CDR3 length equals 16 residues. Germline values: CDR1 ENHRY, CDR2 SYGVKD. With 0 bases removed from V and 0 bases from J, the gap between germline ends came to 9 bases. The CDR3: CAISESWVLSGNTIYF. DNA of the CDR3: TGTGCCATCAGTGAGTCGTGGGTGCTCTCTGGAAACACCATATATTTT.

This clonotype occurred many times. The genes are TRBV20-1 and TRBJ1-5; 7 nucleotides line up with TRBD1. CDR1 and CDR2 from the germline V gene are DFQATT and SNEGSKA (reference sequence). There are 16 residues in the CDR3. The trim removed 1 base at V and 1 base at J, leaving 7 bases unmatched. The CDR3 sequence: CSARGWDRSSNQPQHF. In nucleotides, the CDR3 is TGCAGTGCTAGAGGTTGGGACAGATCGAGCAATCAGCCCCAGCATTTT.

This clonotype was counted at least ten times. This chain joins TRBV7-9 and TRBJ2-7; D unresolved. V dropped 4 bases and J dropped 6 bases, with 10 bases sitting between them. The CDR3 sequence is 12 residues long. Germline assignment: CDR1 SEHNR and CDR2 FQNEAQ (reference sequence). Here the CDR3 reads CASSSAWAEQYF. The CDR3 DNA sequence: TGTGCCAGCAGCTCCGCTTGGGCCGAGCAGTACTTC. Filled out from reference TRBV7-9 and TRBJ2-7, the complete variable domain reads DTGVSQNPRHKITKRGQNVTFRCDPISEHNRLYWYRQTLGQGPEFLTYFQNEAQLEKSRLLSDRFSAERPKGSFSTLEIQRTEQGDSAMYLCASSSAWAEQYFGPGTRLTVT.

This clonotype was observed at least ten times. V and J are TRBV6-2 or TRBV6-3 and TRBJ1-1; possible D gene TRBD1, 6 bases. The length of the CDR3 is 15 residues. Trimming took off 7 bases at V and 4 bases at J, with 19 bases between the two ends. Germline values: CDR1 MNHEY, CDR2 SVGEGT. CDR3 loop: CASTRGGATPTEAFF. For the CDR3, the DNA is TGTGCCAGCACCCGGGGGGGGGCGACCCCCACTGAAGCTTTCTTT.

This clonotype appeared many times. The CDR3 DNA is TGTGCCACCAGTGATTTCCCTTTTCGTAGGGGCCCGGAAGCTTTCTTT. Residues: CATSDFPFRRGPEAFF. The chain is built from TRBV24-1 and TRBJ1-1; weak D call: TRBD1 (5 bases). The CDR3 is 16 residues long. V was pared by 1 base and J by 8 bases, with 19 bases between. Germline CDR1 is KGHDR and CDR2 is SFDVKD.

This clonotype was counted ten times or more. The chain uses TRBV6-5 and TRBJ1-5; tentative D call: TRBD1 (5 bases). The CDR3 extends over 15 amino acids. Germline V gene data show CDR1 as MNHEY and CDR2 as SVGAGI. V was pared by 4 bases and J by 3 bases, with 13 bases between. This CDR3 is CASSWGQGPNQPQHF. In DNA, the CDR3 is TGTGCCAGCAGTTGGGGCCAGGGTCCCAATCAGCCCCAGCATTTT.

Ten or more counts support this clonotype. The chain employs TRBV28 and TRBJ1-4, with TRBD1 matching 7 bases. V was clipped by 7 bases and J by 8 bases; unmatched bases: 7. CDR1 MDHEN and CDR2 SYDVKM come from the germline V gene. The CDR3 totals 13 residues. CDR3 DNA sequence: TGTGCCAGCACGACAGGGCAGTGGGAAAAACTGTTTTTT. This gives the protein CASTTGQWEKLFF.

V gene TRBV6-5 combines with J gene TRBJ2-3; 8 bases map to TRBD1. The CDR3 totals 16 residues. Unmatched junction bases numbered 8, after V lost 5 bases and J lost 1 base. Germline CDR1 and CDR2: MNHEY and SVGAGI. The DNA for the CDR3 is TGTGCCAGCAGTAACGACAGGGGACGGGGCACAGATACGCAGTATTTT. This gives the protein CASSNDRGRGTDTQYF.

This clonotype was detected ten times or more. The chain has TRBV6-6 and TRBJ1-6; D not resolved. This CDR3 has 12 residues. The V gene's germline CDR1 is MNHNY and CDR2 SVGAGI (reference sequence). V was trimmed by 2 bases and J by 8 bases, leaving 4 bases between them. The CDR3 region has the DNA TGTGCCAGCAGTTACGGGGATTCACCCCTCCACTTT. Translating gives CASSYGDSPLHF.

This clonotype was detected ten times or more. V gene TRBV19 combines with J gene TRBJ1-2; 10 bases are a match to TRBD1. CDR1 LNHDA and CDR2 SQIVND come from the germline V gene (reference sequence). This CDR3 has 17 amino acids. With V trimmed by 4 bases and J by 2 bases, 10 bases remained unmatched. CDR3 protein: CASSTRQGAGGNYGYTF. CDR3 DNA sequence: TGTGCCAGTAGTACCCGACAGGGGGCAGGGGGGAACTATGGCTACACCTTC.

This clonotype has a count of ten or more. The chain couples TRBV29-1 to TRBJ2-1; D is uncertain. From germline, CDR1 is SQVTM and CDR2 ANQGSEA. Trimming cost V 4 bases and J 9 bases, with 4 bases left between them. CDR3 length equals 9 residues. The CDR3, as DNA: TGCAGCGTTGGGGGTGAGCAGTTCTTC. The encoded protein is CSVGGEQFF.

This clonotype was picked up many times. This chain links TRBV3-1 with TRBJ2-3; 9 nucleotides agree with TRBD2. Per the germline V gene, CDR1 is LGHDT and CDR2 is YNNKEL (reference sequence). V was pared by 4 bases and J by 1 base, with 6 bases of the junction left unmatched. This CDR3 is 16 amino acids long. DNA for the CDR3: TGTGCCAGCAGCCCGGGGGTAGCGGGGGGCACAGATACGCAGTATTTT. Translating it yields CASSPGVAGGTDTQYF.

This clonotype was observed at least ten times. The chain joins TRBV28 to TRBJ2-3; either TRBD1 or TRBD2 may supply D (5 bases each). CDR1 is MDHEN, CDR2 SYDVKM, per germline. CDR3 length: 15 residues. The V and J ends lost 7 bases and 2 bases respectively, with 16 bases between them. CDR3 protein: CASNPPGRFTDTQYF. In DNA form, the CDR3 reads TGTGCCAGCAACCCCCCGGGACGCTTCACAGATACGCAGTATTTT.

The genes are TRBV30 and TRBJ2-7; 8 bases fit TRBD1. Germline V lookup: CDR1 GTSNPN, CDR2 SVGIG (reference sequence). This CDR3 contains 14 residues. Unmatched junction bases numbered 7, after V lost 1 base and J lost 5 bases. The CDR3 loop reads CAWSAGQALNEQYF. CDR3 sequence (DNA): TGTGCCTGGAGTGCGGGACAGGCATTAAACGAGCAGTACTTC.

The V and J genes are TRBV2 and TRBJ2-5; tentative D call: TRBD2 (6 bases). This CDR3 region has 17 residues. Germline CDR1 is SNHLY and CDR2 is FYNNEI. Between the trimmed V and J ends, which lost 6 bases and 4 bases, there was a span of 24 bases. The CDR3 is CASSPLEGGPKAETQYF. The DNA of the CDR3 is TGTGCCAGCAGCCCACTTGAGGGAGGACCAAAAGCAGAGACCCAGTACTTC.

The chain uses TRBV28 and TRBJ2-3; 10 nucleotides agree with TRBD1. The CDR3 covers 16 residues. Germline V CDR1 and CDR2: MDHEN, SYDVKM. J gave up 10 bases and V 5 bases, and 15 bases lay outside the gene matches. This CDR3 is CASSNRQGAGGLAQYF. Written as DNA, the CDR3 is TGTGCCAGCAGTAATAGACAGGGGGCCGGGGGTCTGGCGCAGTATTTT.

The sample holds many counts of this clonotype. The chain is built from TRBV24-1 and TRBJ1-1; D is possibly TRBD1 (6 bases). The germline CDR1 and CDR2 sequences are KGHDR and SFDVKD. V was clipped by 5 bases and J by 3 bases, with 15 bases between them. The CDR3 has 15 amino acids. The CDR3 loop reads CATSATASGDTEAFF. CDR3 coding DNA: TGTGCCACCAGTGCCACGGCCTCAGGGGACACTGAAGCTTTCTTT.